A selection of T cell receptor beta chains follows, all from one sample in a study of Ad26.COV2.S vaccination and SARS-CoV-2 variants. Libraries were prepared by immunoSEQ multiplex PCR; TCRdb keeps only in-frame clonotypes and omits some of them. In the table there are roughly 380,000 clones, 70% to 90% of which are singletons. The sequencing used peripheral blood, collected in a trial of Ad26.COV2.S vaccine versus placebo. Source of these receptors: a person aged 18 to 59 who received the Ad26.COV2.S COVID-19 vaccine or a placebo. Each CDR3 is given without its conserved first and last residue.

V gene	J gene	CDR3 protein
TRBV7-9	TRBJ2-7	ASSLISGAYEQY
TRBV2	TRBJ1-2	ASTSGYGYT
TRBV29-1	TRBJ2-5	SVYDRGAWETQY
TRBV7-9	TRBJ1-5	ASAGSSNQPQH
TRBV7-3	TRBJ2-3	ASSSIGGAPDTQY
TRBV15	TRBJ2-2	ATSRGTGPNTGELF
TRBV18	TRBJ1-5	ASHPGGDGQPQH
TRBV11-2	TRBJ1-1	ASSPGEGTEAF
TRBV24-1	TRBJ1-2	ATSDLRGEDGYT
TRBV9	TRBJ1-1	ASSAGTVHPAF
TRBV7-2	TRBJ2-3	ASSRTGQTTDTQY
TRBV4-1	TRBJ2-7	ASSQDQTIYEQY
TRBV5-1	TRBJ2-1	ASSPGQVNNEQF
TRBV9	TRBJ2-2	ASSVEGANSGELF
TRBV19	TRBJ1-5	ATQGVRSNQPQH
TRBV5-6	TRBJ1-2	ASSPPGQGAGGYT
TRBV7-9	TRBJ2-1	ASSLIGTGLVNEQF
TRBV29-1	TRBJ1-4	SVEWGGSEKLF
TRBV7-3	TRBJ2-7	ASSREDGYEQY
TRBV9	TRBJ2-1	ASSVTSGVPLRDEQF
TRBV6-4	TRBJ2-2	ASSDGPDTGELF
TRBV6-5	TRBJ1-5	ASSRQGSSNQPQH
TRBV29-1	TRBJ2-1	SDRLAGGREQF
TRBV7-3	TRBJ2-1	ASSLSLGTGVNEQF
TRBV27	TRBJ2-1	ASRSDRGNNEQF
TRBV4-1	TRBJ1-1	ASSHPGLGPPREAF
TRBV6-2/TRBV6-3	TRBJ2-7	ASSPSHDPSSYEQY
TRBV3-1/TRBV3-2	TRBJ2-3	ASSQDPPPDTDTQY
TRBV4-2	TRBJ2-3	ASSQAGALTDTQY
TRBV6-5	TRBJ2-1	ASRGLAGGGNEQF
TRBV7-9	TRBJ1-2	ASSEGQGIYGYT
TRBV15	TRBJ2-7	ATSREGNRAGYEQY
TRBV7-2	TRBJ1-4	ASSLAGTNEKLF
TRBV28	TRBJ1-1	ASSSPDRGGTEAF
TRBV6-5	TRBJ1-5	ASFGPGNQPQH
TRBV30	TRBJ1-6	AWGDNSPLH
TRBV6-2/TRBV6-3	TRBJ1-1	ASNPGEDTEAF
TRBV6-6	TRBJ2-7	ASYGQGEPYEQY
TRBV6-6	TRBJ2-7	ASSYGTQSSYEQY
TRBV7-9	TRBJ2-3	ASTSSGGPSTDTQY
TRBV11-3	TRBJ2-1	ASSLNSRYNEQF
TRBV7-9	TRBJ1-5	ASSLAGDQPQH
TRBV29-1	TRBJ2-5	SVEVGTGGGETQY
TRBV6-5	TRBJ2-6	ASSYHGTGANVLT
TRBV9	TRBJ1-1	ASSEQGMNTEAF
TRBV19	TRBJ2-3	ASSREDARTDTQY
TRBV12-3/TRBV12-4	TRBJ2-7	ASSSTNSYEQY
TRBV5-4	TRBJ2-7	ASSIGQGESYEQY
TRBV5-1	TRBJ2-5	ASSLSTGEEETQY
TRBV5-1	TRBJ2-3	ASSSAGADTQY
TRBV6-5	TRBJ2-5	ASRPGGKETQY
TRBV6-2/TRBV6-3	TRBJ2-1	ASSYSGTTYNEQF
TRBV7-9	TRBJ1-5	ASSPAQGNQPQH
TRBV19	TRBJ2-3	ASSPGTGVGDTQY
TRBV5-1	TRBJ1-1	ASSLEPSSPEAF
TRBV6-5	TRBJ2-7	ASSYPGTYEQY
TRBV28	TRBJ2-5	ASRITGRRQETQY